This T cell receptor (beta chain) was profiled in a study of blood T cells in healthy people across ages (dated by TCRdb to about 2015). For the study in its entirety: In model experiments, template switching captured about one uniquely barcoded TCR beta cDNA molecule for every two T cells. To avoid experimental bias, donors of different ages were spread randomly across the sequencing lanes. The study analyzed two additional independent replicas of 1 million unique cDNA reads from the same blood draw for two donors, one aged 18 to 29 and one aged 80 or older. The study measured age-related changes in TCR beta repertoire diversity using deep sequencing normalized with unique cDNA molecular identifiers. The donors were divided into four age groups: young (average about 16 years), middle-aged (roughly 42), aged (approximately 62) and long-lived (roughly 82). Study-wide conclusions, independent of this receptor: Total diversity estimates from one million sequenced T cells were considered lower bounds and underestimates. Conclusive comparison of naive and antigen-experienced compartments was prevented by the profiling of bulk unsorted PBMCs. There was a strong correlation between observed TCR beta diversity and the percentage of naive T cells measured by flow cytometry. Observed TCR beta diversity per million T cells fell roughly linearly with age, and a significant reduction was already apparent by age around 36. Because the CMV infection status of the donors was unknown, age-related changes in expanded clonotypes may potentially have been confounded. Compared with the aged group, the long-lived group had more naive CD4+ T cells, fewer expanded clones and increased TCR diversity, a pattern suggesting age selection.

Donors were around 37 systemically healthy Caucasian individuals from Russia aged roughly 6 to 100 years. Each donor gave about 9.7 milliliters of peripheral blood, drawn into EDTA-treated Vacutainer tubes. PBMCs were isolated by Ficoll-Paque density-gradient centrifugation, with at least 7 million obtained per sample. Trizol reagent was used to extract total RNA from PBMCs, with at least 6 micrograms per sample. The percentages of naive CD45RAhigh/CD27high T cells were determined by flow cytometry on a PBMC aliquot from every donor. A note on this clonotype: Its binding antigen is unknown. Per-nucleotide qualities are absent, and no much larger clonotype sits a single base away.

Receptor libraries were prepared by 5' RACE. Sequencing was carried out with an Illumina HiSeq 2500. A second 7 to 11 cycle PCR used a sample-barcoded 5' primer and a J-beta primer mix. A template-switch 5' adaptor carrying 12 random nucleotides introduced a unique molecular identifier onto each TCR beta cDNA molecule. Each sample yielded at least 3 million CDR3-containing paired-end reads. First-strand cDNA was synthesized from all RNA with the Mint cDNA synthesis kit, primed by a TRBC-specific oligonucleotide. After uracil-DNA glycosylase treatment, a first 18-cycle PCR used universal primers M1SS and BC2_uni_R on all cDNA. The paper's data handling went like this. Each sample was normalized by randomly selecting 1 million high-quality reads, each carrying a distinct molecular identifier. Instead of being binned into consensus sequences, reads with shared molecular identifiers were discarded. MiTCR, set to a Q25 quality threshold and the strictest error-elimination algorithm, was used for CDR3 identification, clonotype clustering and error correction. A nonparametric unseen species model using Euler transformation provided a lower-bound estimate of total TCR beta diversity. TCRdb cleaned the public reads at Q25 with fastp, built clones with MiXCR and kept in-frame beta chains. Entries that share a CDR3 protein sequence are merged under the most common genes and DNA. For this entry, the V and J calls and clone size follow TCRdb and not the study's own pipeline. This sample has 600,000 or so distinct CDR3 sequences in its table, and approximately 30% of those were observed once. The ten largest clones capture about a sixth of the sample.

The sequenced material came from blood. This TCR was sampled from a woman older than 75 in good health.

The CDR3 has the sequence CSARPGGKSAYNEQFF. The sequence in DNA is TGCAGTGCTCGTCCCGGCGGGAAATCTGCGTACAATGAGCAGTTCTTC. The chain links TRBV20-1 with TRBJ2-1, and the D gene may be TRBD2, 6 bases matching. V is pared back by 5 bases and J by 4 bases, with 21 bases lying between the germline termini. The cysteine opens and the phenylalanine closes a CDR3 of 16 amino acids. The CDR3 DNA has 48 bases and is translated from base 1. The germline V gene (reference sequence) supplies CDR1 DFQATT and CDR2 SNEGSKA.